These 26 T cell receptor beta chains share one sample of origin, sequenced in a study of response to subunit inactivated influenza vaccine. TCRdb called the RT-PCR reads again in MiXCR, with one record for every CDR3 protein. The data show around 200,000 distinct CDR3 sequences, about 15% seen once. The sequencing here drew on CD8+ T cells sorted from PBMCs, taken 4 to 6 days after vaccination. Receptors were obtained from a man aged 45-65 years who received an inactivated influenza vaccine.

Only a few counts were recorded for this clonotype. V usage is TRBV15 and J usage is TRBJ2-5; no firm D call. The germline V and J ends were trimmed by 4 bases and 7 bases, with 16 bases remaining between them. This CDR3 comprises 14 residues. CDR1 is LNHNV and CDR2 is YYDKDF in the germline V gene (reference sequence). The CDR3 loop is CATSTFRMWGTQYF. The CDR3 DNA reads TGTGCCACCAGCACGTTTAGAATGTGGGGGACCCAGTACTTC. The full variable domain, in which reference TRBV15 and TRBJ2-5 provide the parts outside the CDR3, is DAMVIQNPRYQVTQFGKPVTLSCSQTLNHNVMYWYQQKSSQAPKLLFHYYDKDFNNEADTPDNFQSRRPNTSFCFLDIRSPGLGDTAMYLCATSTFRMWGTQYFGPGTRLLVL.

In this sample, this clonotype turned up many times. The rearrangement uses TRBV4-3 and TRBJ2-7, with TRBD1 matching over 8 bases. The CDR3 sequence is 15 residues long. V trimming: 3 bases; J trimming: 5 bases; junction bases outside the gene matches: 9. Germline-derived CDR1 and CDR2 are LGHNA and YSLEER. The CDR3 is CASSHRTGMLDEQYF. As DNA, the CDR3 is TGCGCCAGCAGCCACCGGACAGGGATGCTTGACGAGCAGTACTTC.

The chain recombines TRBV12-3 or TRBV12-4 with TRBJ2-2; TRBD2 might be the D (5 bases). The CDR3 contains 17 residues. Trimming pared 3 bases from V and 3 bases from J, leaving 17 bases between. CDR3 sequence (DNA): TGTGCCAGCAGTTTTACGAGTAGGGCCGGGGACACCGGGGAGCTGTTTTTT. Its protein is CASSFTSRAGDTGELFF.

This clonotype has a handful of counts. The gene calls are TRBV19 and TRBJ1-1; D is undetermined. V gave up 6 bases and J gave up 0 bases, with 14 bases separating them. Germline CDR1 and CDR2: LNHDA and SQIVND (reference sequence). The length of the CDR3 is 15 residues. The CDR3 loop is CASSLGSSMNTEAFF. The CDR3 DNA is TGTGCCAGTAGCCTAGGTTCGTCCATGAACACTGAAGCTTTCTTT.

This clonotype was seen more than once but under ten times. The DNA for the CDR3 is TGCAGTGCTAGAGACGGTGAGGGGACCGGGGAGCTGTTTTTT. Translated, it gives CSARDGEGTGELFF. V is TRBV20-1 and J is TRBJ2-2; D possibly matches TRBD1 or TRBD2 (5 bases each). CDR1 is DFQATT and CDR2 is SNEGSKA in the germline V gene (reference sequence). The ends were cut back, 0 bases at V and 5 bases at J, with 10 bases in the middle. The length of the CDR3 is 14 residues.

The chain couples TRBV13 to TRBJ1-2; maybe TRBD1 (5 bases). Germline V gives CDR1 PRHDT, CDR2 FYEKMQ (reference sequence). V shed 5 bases and J shed 5 bases, with 21 bases lying between them. This CDR3 is built from 16 residues. CDR3 bases: TGTGCCAGCAGCACCACGGGACGGATCCTCGGGTATGGCTACACCTTC. It encodes CASSTTGRILGYGYTF. Together with reference TRBV13 and TRBJ1-2, the CDR3 gives the full variable domain: AAGVIQSPRHLIKEKRETATLKCYPIPRHDTVYWYQQGPGQDPQFLISFYEKMQSDKGSIPDRFSAQQFSDYHSELNMSSLELGDSALYFCASSTTGRILGYGYTFGSGTRLTVV.

The chain has TRBV20-1 and TRBJ2-7; D is possibly TRBD1 (6 bases). The CDR3 consists of 13 residues. Germline V gives CDR1 DFQATT, CDR2 SNEGSKA (reference sequence). The V end was cut by 2 bases, the J end by 3 bases, with 11 bases between. The CDR3 DNA reads TGCAGTGCTAGATCGGGGACAAGCTACGAGCAGTACTTC. Protein product: CSARSGTSYEQYF.

J is TRBJ2-1 and V is TRBV12-3 or TRBV12-4; TRBD2 matches 11 bases. Trimming cost V 2 bases and J 4 bases; bases outside gene matches: 7. The CDR3 runs to 17 residues. CDR3 in amino acids: CASSLPPTSGRYNEQFF. DNA of the CDR3: TGTGCCAGCAGTTTACCCCCTACTAGCGGGAGATACAATGAGCAGTTCTTC.

This clonotype appeared many times. The chain has TRBV20-1 and TRBJ2-4; TRBD1 is a possible D gene (6 bases). The germline V gene has CDR1 DFQATT and CDR2 SNEGSKA (reference sequence). The CDR3 is 15 residues long. The V gene lost 0 bases and the J gene lost 4 bases, with 13 bases spanning the gap. Here the CDR3 reads CSAREKGTPKNIQYF. CDR3 bases: TGCAGTGCTAGAGAAAAGGGGACACCAAAAAACATTCAGTACTTC.

This clonotype was counted ten times or more. The gene calls are TRBV29-1 and TRBJ2-1, with TRBD1 identical over 10 bases. There are 12 residues in the CDR3. V lost 6 bases to trimming and J lost 10 bases; unmatched junction nucleotides: 6. Germline CDR1 SQVTM, CDR2 ANQGSEA. CDR3 coding DNA: TGCAGCGTCAAGACAGGGGGCGACGAGCAGTTCTTC. Protein sequence: CSVKTGGDEQFF.

The CDR3 DNA reads TGTGCCAGCAGTGTCCTCAGGTTTACCGGGGAGCTGTTTTTT. It encodes CASSVLRFTGELFF. The chain links TRBV6-1 to TRBJ2-2, with D uncertain. The CDR3 is made up of 14 amino acids. Per germline, CDR1 MNHNS and CDR2 SASEGT. Trimming removed 4 bases at V and 5 bases at J, with 11 bases between.

This clonotype was picked up a small number of times. The CDR3 bases are TGTGCCTGGAGTGTACTAGCGGGACACAATGAGCAGTTCTTC. It specifies CAWSVLAGHNEQFF. This rearrangement joins TRBV30 to TRBJ2-1; 10 bases line up with TRBD2. Germline V gives CDR1 GTSNPN, CDR2 SVGIG (reference sequence). Trimming at V came to 0 bases and at J to 5 bases, leaving 1 base not matched to a gene. This CDR3 is 14 amino acids long.

The chain is built from TRBV12-3 or TRBV12-4 and TRBJ1-4; TRBD1 matches at 9 bases. This CDR3 comprises 16 residues. J lost 7 bases, V lost 6 bases, and 12 bases had no gene match. For the CDR3, the DNA is TGTGCCAGCAGCCCGGGACAGGGAGGGAAAAGTGAAAAACTGTTTTTT. Translating gives CASSPGQGGKSEKLFF.

The chain uses TRBV24-1 and TRBJ2-2; D might be TRBD1 or TRBD2, each matching 5 bases. The CDR3 consists of 13 residues. V was pared by 6 bases and J by 6 bases, with 10 bases between. Germline CDR1 is KGHDR and CDR2 is SFDVKD. The CDR3 spells CATSMRGSGELFF. The CDR3 region has the DNA TGTGCCACCAGTATGAGGGGTTCCGGGGAGCTGTTTTTT.

This clonotype occurred many times. V is TRBV29-1 and J is TRBJ2-7; 7 nucleotides agree with TRBD1. This CDR3 region has 12 residues. Germline-derived CDR1 and CDR2 are SQVTM and ANQGSEA. The V gene end was trimmed by 1 base and the J gene end by 7 bases; junction bases not matched to a gene: 4. The CDR3 protein is CSVEVTGLEQYF. The CDR3 coding sequence is TGCAGCGTTGAAGTGACAGGGTTAGAGCAGTACTTC.

This CDR3 is CSARGYIIAGGLLSTDTQYF. DNA for the CDR3: TGCAGTGCTAGAGGCTATATCATAGCGGGGGGGCTCCTTAGCACAGATACGCAGTATTTT. The chain uses TRBV20-1 and TRBJ2-3, with TRBD2 matching over 11 bases. The germline CDR1 and CDR2 sequences are DFQATT and SNEGSKA (reference sequence). The CDR3 consists of 20 residues. V trimming: 1 base; J trimming: 0 bases; junction bases outside the gene matches: 15.

The chain links TRBV19 to TRBJ2-1, with no clear D. The CDR3 consists of 13 residues. V lost 3 bases and J lost 5, with 8 bases in between. In germline, CDR1 is LNHDA, CDR2 SQIVND (reference sequence). The CDR3 loop is CASSMVLDNEQFF. CDR3 bases: TGTGCCAGTAGTATGGTCCTGGACAATGAGCAGTTCTTC. The entire variable domain, with the rest obtained from reference TRBV19 and TRBJ2-1, is as follows: DGGITQSPKYLFRKEGQNVTLSCEQNLNHDAMYWYRQDPGQGLRLIYYSQIVNDFQKGDIAEGYSVSREKKESFPLTVTSAQKNPTAFYLCASSMVLDNEQFFGPGTRLTVL.

The rearrangement links TRBV3-1 to TRBJ2-1; TRBD2 is a possible D gene (5 bases). The length of the CDR3 is 16 residues. V lost 0 bases and J lost 2, with 11 bases in between. In germline, CDR1 is LGHDT, CDR2 YNNKEL (reference sequence). In DNA form, the CDR3 reads TGTGCCAGCAGCCAAGAGGCCGGGAACGCCTACAATGAGCAGTTCTTC. It yields the protein CASSQEAGNAYNEQFF.

The chain combines TRBV24-1 with TRBJ2-7; 15 nucleotides match TRBD2. With V trimmed by 11 bases and J by 0 bases, 7 bases remained unmatched. Germline CDR1 reads KGHDR; CDR2 reads SFDVKD. The length of the CDR3 is 16 residues. The CDR3 here is CANGLAGGPDSYEQYF. The CDR3 nucleotides are TGTGCCAACGGACTAGCGGGAGGGCCAGACTCCTACGAGCAGTACTTC.

This clonotype was seen a few times. The J gene is TRBJ2-1, the V gene TRBV7-2; weak D call: TRBD1 (8 bases). The V end was cut by 0 bases, the J end by 8 bases, with 17 bases between. The germline V gene has CDR1 SGHTA and CDR2 FQGNSA. The CDR3 spans 16 residues. CDR3 loop: CASSLARGRTSHEQFF. The CDR3 DNA reads as TGTGCCAGCAGCTTAGCCAGGGGGCGGACTAGTCATGAGCAGTTCTTC. Full variable domain (rest looked up from reference TRBV7-2 and TRBJ2-1): GAGVSQSPSNKVTEKGKDVELRCDPISGHTALYWYRQSLGQGLEFLIYFQGNSAPDKSGLPSDRFSAERTGGSVSTLTIQRTQQEDSAVYLCASSLARGRTSHEQFFGPGTRLTVL.

This clonotype was detected many times. The chain recombines TRBV29-1 with TRBJ2-7; D unclear. Germline-derived CDR1 and CDR2 are SQVTM and ANQGSEA. V lost 2 bases to trimming and J lost 0 bases, with 8 bases between them. There are 13 residues in the CDR3. The CDR3 DNA reads TGCAGCGTTGAAACGGAAAGCTCCTACGAGCAGTACTTC. Translated: CSVETESSYEQYF.

The chain employs TRBV2 and TRBJ1-1; D possibly corresponds to TRBD1 (6 bases). In germline, CDR1 is SNHLY, CDR2 FYNNEI. V lost 3 bases and J 6 bases, leaving 14 bases between the germline ends. The CDR3 loop spans 14 amino acids. In DNA form, the CDR3 reads TGTGCCAGCAGTGAGGGGATGGGGGCCGCTGAAGCTTTCTTT. This codes for CASSEGMGAAEAFF. Drawing the rest from reference TRBV2 and TRBJ1-1, the complete variable domain is EPEVTQTPSHQVTQMGQEVILRCVPISNHLYFYWYRQILGQKVEFLVSFYNNEISEKSEIFDDQFSVERPDGSNFTLKIRSTKLEDSAMYFCASSEGMGAAEAFFGQGTRLTVV.

J is TRBJ2-1 and V is TRBV20-1; tentatively, D is TRBD1 or TRBD2 (6 bases each). The CDR3 is 15 amino acids. V was pared by 6 bases and J by 3 bases, with 18 bases between. Germline V CDR1 and CDR2: DFQATT, SNEGSKA (reference sequence). The CDR3 reads CSAGGPDHHYNEQFF. Here the CDR3 DNA reads TGCAGTGCGGGGGGCCCGGACCATCACTACAATGAGCAGTTCTTC.

Only a few counts were recorded for this clonotype. CDR3 residues: CATSDFRGEETQYF. The CDR3, as DNA: TGTGCCACCAGTGATTTCAGGGGGGAAGAGACCCAGTACTTC. The chain is built from TRBV24-1 and TRBJ2-5; the D gene is possibly TRBD1 (7 bases). Per the germline V gene, CDR1 is KGHDR and CDR2 is SFDVKD. V lost 1 base and J lost 3, with 8 bases in between. CDR3 size: 14 residues.

The chain links TRBV4-3 to TRBJ2-7; 7 bases line up with TRBD2. Per the germline V gene, CDR1 is LGHNA and CDR2 is YSLEER. Trimming at V came to 0 bases and at J to 1 base, leaving 12 bases not matched to a gene. CDR3 length: 18 amino acids. CDR3 sequence reads: CASSQDASGVYLSYEQYF. The DNA of the CDR3 is TGCGCCAGCAGCCAAGATGCGAGCGGGGTGTATTTGTCCTACGAGCAGTACTTC.

Points on this clonotype: The DNA is omitted, as the CDR3 cannot be located on it reliably, and the CDR3 follows TCRdb's listing. The chain carries TRBV12-3 or TRBV12-4 and TRBJ2-7; the DNA was not used to check the table's D call, TRBD1. The CDR3 spans 13 amino acids, including both terminal residues. CDR3 loop: CASSLRDVFWQYF.